Shown below are 3 T cell receptor beta chains from a single sample sequenced in a study of beta chain features in type 1 diabetes (dated by TCRdb to 2016 to 2019). No antigen has been identified for these receptors. The method was the immunoSEQ multiplex PCR assay. The entire amount of isolated RNA was reverse transcribed using the High Capacity cDNA Reverse Transcription Kit, so the sequenced TCRB transcripts were expressed ones. Here the immuneACCESS table is served through TCRdb, limited to in-frame sequences with V and J called. Missing clones are a known gap in these copies; in checked studies unresolved V genes cover under half, and the rest lacks a known reason. The sample table shows about 280,000 clones, and approximately 15% are seen once. 0.015% to 0.019% of the sample comes from the top ten. Points the paper makes about the study in general: Type 1 diabetes patients showed a moderate but significant shortening of TCRB CDR3 length in all four CD4+ subsets.

The material sequenced was naive CD4+ T cells from blood. The cell subset or site label here, explained by the study, means: true naive CD4+ T cells. The source of these receptors is a young man with type 1 diabetes.

This chain's CDR3 is CASSSTGRNNYGYTF. In DNA form, the CDR3 reads TGTGCCAGCAGCTCGACAGGGCGGAACAACTATGGCTACACCTTC. The chain links TRBV11-2 to TRBJ1-2, with TRBD1 matching 7 bases. V lost 4 bases to trimming and J lost 2 bases; unmatched junction nucleotides: 7. The germline V gene encodes CDR1 SGHAT and CDR2 FQNNGV. CDR3 size: 15 residues.

This clone was counted a few times. The chain carries TRBV28 and TRBJ2-5, with 11 nucleotides matching TRBD1. The CDR3 spans 15 residues. The V gene end was trimmed by 3 bases and the J gene end by 6 bases; junction bases not matched to a gene: 6. Germline V gene lookup returns CDR1 MDHEN and CDR2 SYDVKM. In DNA, the CDR3 is TGTGCCAGCAGTTTCCTGGACAGGGGGCGGCAGACCCAGTACTTC. The encoded protein is CASSFLDRGRQTQYF.

The V gene is TRBV19, the J gene TRBJ2-7; 8 bases line up with TRBD2. CDR1 is LNHDA and CDR2 is SQIVND in the germline V gene (reference sequence). This CDR3 comprises 14 residues. With V trimmed by 6 bases and J by 7 bases, 11 bases remained unmatched. The CDR3 nucleotides read TGTGCCAGTAGGCAGGGTAGCGGGGTCCGGGAGCAGTACTTC. This codes for CASRQGSGVREQYF. The full variable domain, completed using reference TRBV19 and TRBJ2-7, is DGGITQSPKYLFRKEGQNVTLSCEQNLNHDAMYWYRQDPGQGLRLIYYSQIVNDFQKGDIAEGYSVSREKKESFPLTVTSAQKNPTAFYLCASRQGSGVREQYFGPGTRLTVT.